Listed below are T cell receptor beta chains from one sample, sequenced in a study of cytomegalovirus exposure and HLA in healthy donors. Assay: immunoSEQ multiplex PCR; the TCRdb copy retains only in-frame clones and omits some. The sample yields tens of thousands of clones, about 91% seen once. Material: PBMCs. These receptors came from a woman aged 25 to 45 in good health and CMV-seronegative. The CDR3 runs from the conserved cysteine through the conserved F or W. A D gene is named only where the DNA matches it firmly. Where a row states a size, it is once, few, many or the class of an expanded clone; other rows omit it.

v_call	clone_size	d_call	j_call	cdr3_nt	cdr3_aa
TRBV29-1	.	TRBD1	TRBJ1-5	TGCAGCGTTGGACAGGGGGGGAATCAGCCCCAGCATTTT	CSVGQGGNQPQHF
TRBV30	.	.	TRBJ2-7	TGTGCCTGGAGTCAAGCGCCGCACTACGAGCAGTACTTC	CAWSQAPHYEQYF
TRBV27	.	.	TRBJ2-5	TGTGCCAGCAGCTCTAGCGTTTGGGAGACCCAGTACTTC	CASSSSVWETQYF
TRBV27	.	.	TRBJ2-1	TGTGCCAGCAGTTTGGTAGCGATAGCCAACAATGAGCAGTTCTTC	CASSLVAIANNEQFF
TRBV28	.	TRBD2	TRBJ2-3	TGTGCCAGCAGTTTATGGACTAGCGGCCTGGGGGGAGATACGCAGTATTTT	CASSLWTSGLGGDTQYF
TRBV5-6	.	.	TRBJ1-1	TGTGCCAGCAGCGACCGGGACTTGCAAGCTTTCTTT	CASSDRDLQAFF
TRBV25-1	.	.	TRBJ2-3	TGTGCCAGCAGTCCCGGTTGGGGGGGGCATATTACAGATACGCAGTATTTT	CASSPGWGGHITDTQYF
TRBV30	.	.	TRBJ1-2	TGTGCCTGGAGTGTGTCAAGACTCAACTATGGCTACACCTTC	CAWSVSRLNYGYTF
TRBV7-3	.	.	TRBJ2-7	TGTGCCAGCAGCTCGACTCCAGGGTCCGAGCAGTACTTC	CASSSTPGSEQYF
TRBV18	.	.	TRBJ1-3	TGTGCCAGCTCAGGGGTGCAGGGGCACTCTGGAAACACCATATATTTT	CASSGVQGHSGNTIYF
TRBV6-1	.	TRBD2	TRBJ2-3	TGTGCCAGCAGTGAAGCAGCGGGAGGGCCCCGGGGGGATACGCAGTATTTT	CASSEAAGGPRGDTQYF
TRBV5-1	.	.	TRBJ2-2	TGCGCCAGCAGCTTGGTAGGGGTTTGGGAGCTGTTTTTT	CASSLVGVWELFF
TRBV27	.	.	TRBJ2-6	TGTGCCAGCAGTTTAGGGGGCGCATACTCTGGGGCCAACGTCCTGACTTTC	CASSLGGAYSGANVLTF
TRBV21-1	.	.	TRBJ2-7	TGTGCCAGCAGCAAAAGGACAGCCCCGAGGTCCTACGAGCAGTACTTC	CASSKRTAPRSYEQYF
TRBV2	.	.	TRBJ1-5	TGTGCCAGCATGGTAAACGGTGGCAATCAGCCCCAGCATTTT	CASMVNGGNQPQHF
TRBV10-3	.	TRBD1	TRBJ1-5	TGTGCCATCAGTGAGGGTGGGGACAGGGGGCCGGATCAGCCCCAGCATTTT	CAISEGGDRGPDQPQHF
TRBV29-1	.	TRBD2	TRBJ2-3	TGCAGCGTTCCCCAAGCGGGAGTGGCAGATACGCAGTATTTT	CSVPQAGVADTQYF
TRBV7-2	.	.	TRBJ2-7	TGTGCCAGCAGCAAGAACGGGGACAACGAGCAGTACTTC	CASSKNGDNEQYF
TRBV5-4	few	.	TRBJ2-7	TGTGCCAGCAGCTTAAAGGGGGAGCGCTCCTACGAGCAGTACTTC	CASSLKGERSYEQYF
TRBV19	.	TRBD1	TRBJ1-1	TGTGCCAGTAGGGATGGGACAGTGAACACTGAAGCTTTCTTT	CASRDGTVNTEAFF
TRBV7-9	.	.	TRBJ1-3	TGTGCCAGCAGCTCTCAACAGGGATCTTGGGGAAACACCATATATTTT	CASSSQQGSWGNTIYF
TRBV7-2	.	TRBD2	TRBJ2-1	TGTGCCACCAGACTAGCGGGGATCTACAATGAGCAGTTCTTC	CATRLAGIYNEQFF
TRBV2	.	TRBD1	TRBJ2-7	TGTGCCAGCAAGTATGGACAGGGTGGGGAGCAGTACTTC	CASKYGQGGEQYF
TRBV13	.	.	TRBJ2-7	TGTGCCAGCAGCTTGACTACCCTCTACGAGCAGTACTTC	CASSLTTLYEQYF
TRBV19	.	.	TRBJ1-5	TGTGCCAGTAGTATAGGTGTCGCGGGCTTGTCGAATCAGCCCCAGCATTTT	CASSIGVAGLSNQPQHF
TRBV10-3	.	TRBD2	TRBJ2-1	TGTGCCATCAGCGGACTAGCGGAGTACAATGAGCAGTTCTTC	CAISGLAEYNEQFF
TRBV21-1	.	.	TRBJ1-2	TGTGCCAGCAGCAAAGCGCTAGGGGGAGAGGGGGGCTACACCTTC	CASSKALGGEGGYTF
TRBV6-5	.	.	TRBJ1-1	TGTGCCAGCAGTCGAAGTTACCAGGGTCAGGCTGAAGCTTTCTTT	CASSRSYQGQAEAFF
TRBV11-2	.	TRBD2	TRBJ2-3	TGTGCCAGCAGCTCCCCAACAGCGGGAGGGGTGTATACGCAGTATTTT	CASSSPTAGGVYTQYF
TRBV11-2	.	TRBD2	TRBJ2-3	TGTGCCAGCAGCGGCAGGCGGGGGTTTAGTACAGATACGCAGTATTTT	CASSGRRGFSTDTQYF
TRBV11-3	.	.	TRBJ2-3	TGTGCCAGCAGCTTAGGTGTTGGCCCAGATACGCAGTATTTT	CASSLGVGPDTQYF
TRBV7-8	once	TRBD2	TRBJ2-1	TGTGCCAGCAGTACTCCGGAGGGGGGACTAGTAATCACCAATGAGCAGTTCTTC	CASSTPEGGLVITNEQFF
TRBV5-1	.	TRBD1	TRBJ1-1	TGCGCCAGCAGTCAGACAGGGGATAACACTGAAGCTTTCTTT	CASSQTGDNTEAFF
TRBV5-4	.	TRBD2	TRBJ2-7	TGTGCCAGCAGCCGCGCTGCGGGAGGGTACAACGAGCAGTACTTC	CASSRAAGGYNEQYF
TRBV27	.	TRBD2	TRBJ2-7	TGTGCCAGCTCCGAAGTAACTAGCGCCCGGCTCCACGAGCAGTACTTC	CASSEVTSARLHEQYF
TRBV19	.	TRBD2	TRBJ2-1	TGTGCCAGTAGTATCCCTAGCGGGAGGGGGTCAGTTGAGCAGTTCTTC	CASSIPSGRGSVEQFF
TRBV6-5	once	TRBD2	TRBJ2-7	TGTGCCAGCAGTCGCGGGGGGGGAACCTACGAGCAGTACTTC	CASSRGGGTYEQYF
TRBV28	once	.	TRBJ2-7	TGTGCCAGCCGCGGCCCAGTAGGCCTGGCCTACTACGAGCAGTACTTC	CASRGPVGLAYYEQYF
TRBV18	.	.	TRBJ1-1	TGTGCCAGCTCACCGACGAAGGGGCCTGGAGCTTTCTTT	CASSPTKGPGAFF
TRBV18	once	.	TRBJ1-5	TGTGCCAGCTCACCATCAGGGGTTAGCAATCAGCCCCAGCATTTT	CASSPSGVSNQPQHF
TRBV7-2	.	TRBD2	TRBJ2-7	TGTGCCAGCAGCTCTCTCATAGCGGGACGATACGAGCAGTACTTC	CASSSLIAGRYEQYF
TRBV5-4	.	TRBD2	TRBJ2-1	TGTGCCAGCAGCAGGGGTTCGGGGGGGATGGACAATGAGCAGTTCTTC	CASSRGSGGMDNEQFF
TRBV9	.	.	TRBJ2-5	TGTGCCAGCAGCGTTTCATCCCGGGTAGGAGAGACCCAGTACTTC	CASSVSSRVGETQYF
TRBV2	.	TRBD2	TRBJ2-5	TGTGCCAGCAACCCAGCGGGAGGAGGAGAGACCCAGTACTTC	CASNPAGGGETQYF
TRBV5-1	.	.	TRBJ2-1	TGCGCCAGCAGCTACGGGGATGAGCAGTTCTTC	CASSYGDEQFF
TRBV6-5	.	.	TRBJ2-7	TGTGCCAGCAGTACTCCGGGACTCAGCTCCTACGAGCAGTACTTC	CASSTPGLSSYEQYF
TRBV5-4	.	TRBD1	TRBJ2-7	TGTGCCAGCAGCACGGCCGGGACAGGGAATACCGAGCAGTACTTC	CASSTAGTGNTEQYF
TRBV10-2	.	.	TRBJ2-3	TGCGCCAGCAAGGATTTCCAGGGAGGCGGCACAGATACGCAGTATTTT	CASKDFQGGGTDTQYF
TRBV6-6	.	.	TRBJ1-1	TGTGCCAGCAGTTACTCACGGGGTAACACTGAAGCTTTCTTT	CASSYSRGNTEAFF
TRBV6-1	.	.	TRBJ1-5	TGTGCCAGCAGTGACAGGGTGGGGAGGGGTTATCAGCCCCAGCATTTT	CASSDRVGRGYQPQHF
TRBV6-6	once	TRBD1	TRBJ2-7	TGTGCCAGCAGTTACTCGGGACAGGGGGACGAGCAGTACTTC	CASSYSGQGDEQYF
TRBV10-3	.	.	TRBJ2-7	TGTGCCATCAGGGAGGGGGCATCCTACTACGAGCAGTACTTC	CAIREGASYYEQYF
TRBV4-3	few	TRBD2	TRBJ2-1	TGCGCCAGCAGCCAACTCGGGGGGGGTCGCGGGCCCAACTCCTACAATGAGCAGTTCTTC	CASSQLGGGRGPNSYNEQFF
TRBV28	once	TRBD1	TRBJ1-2	TGTGCCAGCTTAACCGCCTCGGGGACAGGCGGACGCTATGGCTACACCTTC	CASLTASGTGGRYGYTF
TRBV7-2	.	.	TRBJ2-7	TGTGCCAGCCGAACACTAGGAAACTACGAGCAGTACTTC	CASRTLGNYEQYF